The 6 T cell receptor beta chains given below trace back to one sample, sequenced in a study of early T cells in non-severe SARS-CoV-2 infection. TCRdb passed the 5' RACE reads through MiXCR, listing each CDR3 protein once. Of over 95,000 distinct CDR3 sequences listed, over 15% are singletons. Input material: whole blood. The receptors shown here come from an adult who was a healthcare worker with PCR-confirmed SARS-CoV-2 infection or an uninfected control (not recorded which).

This clonotype appeared many times. One end of the junction varies from germline; a read error may be responsible. The genes are TRBV4-2 and TRBJ2-1; 9 bases fit TRBD2. Germline lookup yields CDR1 LGHNA and CDR2 YNFKEQ. The CDR3 contains 17 residues. CDR3 sequence reads: CASSKEPEAGGVYEQFF. The CDR3 nucleotides read TGTGCCAGCAGCAAAGAGCCCGAAGCGGGGGGAGTGTATGAGCAGTTCTTC.

The chain uses TRBV7-2 and TRBJ2-2; a possible D gene is TRBD1 (5 bases). Germline V lookup: CDR1 SGHTA, CDR2 FQGNSA. Trimming shortened V by 7 bases and J by 3 bases, and 21 bases separated the two germline ends. This CDR3 spans 17 amino acids. The CDR3 sequence: CASTLRTSSLDTGELFF. The CDR3 DNA sequence: TGTGCCAGCACCCTCCGGACATCTTCCTTGGACACCGGGGAGCTGTTTTTT.

The rearrangement uses TRBV27 and TRBJ2-7, with D perhaps matching TRBD2 (5 bases). Germline V lookup: CDR1 MNHEY, CDR2 SMNVEV (reference sequence). CDR3 length: 12 residues. Trimming took 3 bases from V and 9 from J, leaving 12 bases between them. The CDR3 bases are TGTGCCAGCAGTTTCCCTCGAGGGAGGCAGTACTTC. The encoded protein is CASSFPRGRQYF.

In its sample, this clonotype was seen many times. The rearrangement uses TRBV18 and TRBJ2-7; TRBD1 agrees at 8 bases. V lost 8 bases and J lost 3; bases outside the gene matches: 6. The V gene's germline CDR1 is KGHSH and CDR2 LQKENI. CDR3 length equals 13 residues. The chain's CDR3 is CASRRQGSYEQYF. The CDR3 DNA follows: TGTGCCAGCCGCAGACAGGGGAGCTACGAGCAGTACTTC.

The chain couples TRBV20-1 to TRBJ2-2, with 12 bases aligning to TRBD1. V lost 6 bases to trimming and J lost 4 bases; unmatched junction nucleotides: 9. CDR3 length equals 16 residues. The germline gives CDR1 DFQATT, CDR2 SNEGSKA (reference sequence). The CDR3 spells CSAGTGGELVTGELFF. CDR3 nucleotides: TGCAGTGCCGGGACAGGGGGCGAGTTGGTCACCGGGGAGCTGTTTTTT.

The gene calls are TRBV18 and TRBJ1-1, with a weak D call TRBD1 (5 bases). CDR3 length equals 15 residues. V lost 1 base, J lost 0 bases, and 9 bases lay in between. Germline CDR1 and CDR2: KGHSH and LQKENI. CDR3: CASSPQQDLNTEAFF. The CDR3 nucleotides read TGTGCCAGCTCACCACAACAGGATTTGAACACTGAAGCTTTCTTT.